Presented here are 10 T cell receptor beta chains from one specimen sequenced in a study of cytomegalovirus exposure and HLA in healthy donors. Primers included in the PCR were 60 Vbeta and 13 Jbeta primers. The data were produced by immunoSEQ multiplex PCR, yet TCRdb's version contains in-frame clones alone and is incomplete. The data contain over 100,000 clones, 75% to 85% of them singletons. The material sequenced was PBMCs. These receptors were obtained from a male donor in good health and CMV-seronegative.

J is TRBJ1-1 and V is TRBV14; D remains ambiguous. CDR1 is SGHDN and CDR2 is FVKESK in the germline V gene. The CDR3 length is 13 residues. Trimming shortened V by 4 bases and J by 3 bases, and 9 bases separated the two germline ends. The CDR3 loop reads CASSPRGYTEAFF. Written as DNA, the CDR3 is TGTGCCAGCAGCCCCCGGGGATACACTGAAGCTTTCTTT.

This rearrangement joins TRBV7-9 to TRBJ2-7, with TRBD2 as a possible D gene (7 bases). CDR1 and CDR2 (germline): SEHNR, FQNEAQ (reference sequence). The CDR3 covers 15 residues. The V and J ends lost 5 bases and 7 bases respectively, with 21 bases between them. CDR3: CASSPRGGGTGEQYF. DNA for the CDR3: TGTGCCAGCAGCCCGAGAGGGGGGGGTACGGGTGAGCAGTACTTC.

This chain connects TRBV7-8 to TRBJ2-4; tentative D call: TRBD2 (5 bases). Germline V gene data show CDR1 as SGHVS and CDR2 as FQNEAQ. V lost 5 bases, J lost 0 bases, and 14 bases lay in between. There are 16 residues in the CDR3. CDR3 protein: CASSAQEALAKNIQYF. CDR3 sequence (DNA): TGTGCCAGCAGCGCCCAGGAGGCCTTAGCCAAAAACATTCAGTACTTC. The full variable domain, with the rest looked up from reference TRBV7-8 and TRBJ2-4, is GAGVSQSPRYKVAKRGQDVALRCDPISGHVSLFWYQQALGQGPEFLTYFQNEAQLDKSGLPSDRFFAERPEGSVSTLKIQRTQQEDSAVYLCASSAQEALAKNIQYFGAGTRLSVL.

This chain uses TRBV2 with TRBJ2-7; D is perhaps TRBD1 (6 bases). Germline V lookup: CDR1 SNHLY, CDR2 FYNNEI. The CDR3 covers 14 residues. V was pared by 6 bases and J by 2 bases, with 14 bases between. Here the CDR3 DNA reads TGTGCCAGCAGGGGGGACACAGGGACCTACGAGCAGTACTTC. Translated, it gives CASRGDTGTYEQYF.

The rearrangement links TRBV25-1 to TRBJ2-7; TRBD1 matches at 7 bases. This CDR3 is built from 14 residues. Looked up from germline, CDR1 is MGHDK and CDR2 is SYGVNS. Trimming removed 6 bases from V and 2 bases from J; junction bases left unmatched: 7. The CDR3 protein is CASRIDRAPYEQYF. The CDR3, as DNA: TGTGCCAGCAGGATAGACAGGGCCCCCTACGAGCAGTACTTC.

CDR3 sequence (DNA): TGCGCCAGCAGCTTGGGATTAGTGGGCACAGATACGCAGTATTTT. Amino acids: CASSLGLVGTDTQYF. The J gene is TRBJ2-3, the V gene TRBV5-1, with D unclear. From germline, CDR1 is SGHRS and CDR2 YFSETQ. CDR3 length equals 15 residues. With 0 bases removed from V and 1 base from J, the gap between germline ends came to 9 bases.

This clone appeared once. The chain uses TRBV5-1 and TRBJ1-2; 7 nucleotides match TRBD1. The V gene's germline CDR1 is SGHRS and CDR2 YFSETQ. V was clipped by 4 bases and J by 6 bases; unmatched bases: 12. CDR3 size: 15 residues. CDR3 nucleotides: TGCGCCAGCAGCCTCGGGGGTGACAGGGTGAATGGCTACACCTTC. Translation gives CASSLGGDRVNGYTF.

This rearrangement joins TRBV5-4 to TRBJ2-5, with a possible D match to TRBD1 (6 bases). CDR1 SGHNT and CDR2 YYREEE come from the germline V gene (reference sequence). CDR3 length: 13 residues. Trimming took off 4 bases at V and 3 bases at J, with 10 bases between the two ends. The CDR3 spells CASSLRDKETQYF. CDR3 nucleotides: TGTGCCAGCAGCCTCCGGGACAAAGAGACCCAGTACTTC. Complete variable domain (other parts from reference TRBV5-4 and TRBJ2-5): ETGVTQSPTHLIKTRGQQVTLRCSSQSGHNTVSWYQQALGQGPQFIFQYYREEENGRGNFPPRFSGLQFPNYSSELNVNALELDDSALYLCASSLRDKETQYFGPGTRLLVL.

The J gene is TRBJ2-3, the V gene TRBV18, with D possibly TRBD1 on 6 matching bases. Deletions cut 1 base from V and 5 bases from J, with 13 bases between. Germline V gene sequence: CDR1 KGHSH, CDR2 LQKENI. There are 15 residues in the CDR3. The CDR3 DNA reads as TGTGCCAGCTCACCACGGGCAGGGGATGGAGATACGCAGTATTTT. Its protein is CASSPRAGDGDTQYF. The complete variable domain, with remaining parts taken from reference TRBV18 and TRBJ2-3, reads NAGVMQNPRHLVRRRGQEARLRCSPMKGHSHVYWYRQLPEEGLKFMVYLQKENIIDESGMPKERFSAEFPKEGPSILRIQQVVRGDSAAYFCASSPRAGDGDTQYFGPGTRLTVL.

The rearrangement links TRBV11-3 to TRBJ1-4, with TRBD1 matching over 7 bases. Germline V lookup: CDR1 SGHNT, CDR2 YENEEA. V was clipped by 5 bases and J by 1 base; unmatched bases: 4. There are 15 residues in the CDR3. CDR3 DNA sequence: TGTGCCAGCAGCGATCGACAGGGAACTAATGAAAAACTGTTTTTT. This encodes CASSDRQGTNEKLFF.